One and the same sample provided the 18 T cell receptor beta chains below, sequenced in a study of blood T cell repertoires in COVID-19. Profiling relied on immunoSEQ multiplex PCR, and the TCRdb table lists in-frame clones only, not all of them. The table includes more than 350,000 clones, 89% detected once. The sample consisted of peripheral blood. These receptors were taken from a woman aged 25-40 years with COVID-19, enrolled during active disease.

The chain couples TRBV7-2 to TRBJ1-5, with D perhaps matching TRBD1 (5 bases). V shed 5 bases and J shed 7 bases, with 12 bases lying between them. The CDR3 has 13 amino acids. CDR1 and CDR2 from the germline V gene are SGHTA and FQGNSA. DNA for the CDR3: TGTGCCAGCAGCGCAGGGATGGGGCAGCCCCAGCATTTT. Its protein product is CASSAGMGQPQHF. The full variable domain, with the rest looked up from reference TRBV7-2 and TRBJ1-5, is GAGVSQSPSNKVTEKGKDVELRCDPISGHTALYWYRQSLGQGLEFLIYFQGNSAPDKSGLPSDRFSAERTGGSVSTLTIQRTQQEDSAVYLCASSAGMGQPQHFGDGTRLSIL.

This chain links TRBV2 with TRBJ2-1; 9 bases match TRBD2. Germline V gene data show CDR1 as SNHLY and CDR2 as FYNNEI. V gave up 8 bases and J gave up 7 bases; unmatched junction bases: 6. The length of the CDR3 is 13 residues. DNA for the CDR3: TGTGCCAGCTGGCGCGGGGGGGCAAATGAGCAGTTCTTC. This translates into CASWRGGANEQFF.

The chain is built from TRBV6-1 and TRBJ1-4; TRBD1 aligns across 7 bases. V trimming: 5 bases; J trimming: 8 bases; junction bases outside the gene matches: 11. Germline CDR1 and CDR2: MNHNS and SASEGT. The CDR3 has 15 residues. DNA of the CDR3: TGTGCCAGCAGTTCCCCGGACAGGAGGGACGAAAAACTGTTTTTT. This translates into CASSSPDRRDEKLFF.

The V gene is TRBV27, the J gene TRBJ2-7; 12 bases align to TRBD2. The germline CDR1 and CDR2 sequences are MNHEY and SMNVEV (reference sequence). Trimming cost V 6 bases and J 0 bases; bases outside gene matches: 6. The CDR3 has 16 amino acids. The DNA of the CDR3 is TGTGCCAGCAGCCCCACTAGCGGGAGGAGCTCCTACGAGCAGTACGTC. It codes for CASSPTSGRSSYEQYV.

This chain uses TRBV27 with TRBJ1-5; D gene ambiguous. CDR3 length equals 14 residues. CDR1 and CDR2 (germline): MNHEY, SMNVEV (reference sequence). Between the trimmed V and J ends, which lost 5 bases and 1 base, there was a span of 9 bases. The CDR3 coding sequence is TGTGCCAGCAGTCCACCCGGGAGCAATCAGCCCCAGCATTTT. It is translated as CASSPPGSNQPQHF.

The chain couples TRBV24-1 to TRBJ1-5; possibly TRBD1 for D (5 bases). The length of the CDR3 is 11 residues. Germline-derived CDR1 and CDR2 are KGHDR and SFDVKD. Deletions cut 3 bases from V and 11 bases from J, with 7 bases between. Here the CDR3 DNA reads TGTGCCACCAGTGATAGGGGAACCCAGCATTTT. This sequence encodes CATSDRGTQHF.

The CDR3 is CASAVEGGYGYTF. The CDR3 DNA sequence: TGTGCCAGCGCCGTGGAGGGAGGTTATGGCTACACCTTC. The chain combines TRBV27 with TRBJ1-2; no clear D gene. The CDR3 contains 13 residues. Germline V gene sequence: CDR1 MNHEY, CDR2 SMNVEV (reference sequence). Trimming pared 8 bases from V and 5 bases from J, leaving 15 bases between.

The V and J genes are TRBV6-5 and TRBJ2-7, with 7 bases that match TRBD1. Germline loops: CDR1 MNHEY, CDR2 SVGAGI. The V segment lost 5 bases and the J segment 2 bases; nucleotides outside the gene matches: 6. The CDR3 runs 14 residues. Written as DNA, the CDR3 is TGTGCCAGCAGTCACCGACAGGGTACCTACGAGCAGTACTTC. Translation gives CASSHRQGTYEQYF.

The rearrangement joins TRBV5-6 to TRBJ2-4; the D gene is possibly TRBD1 (5 bases). Germline V gives CDR1 SGHDT, CDR2 YYEEEE. The CDR3 runs 17 residues. The ends were cut back, 0 bases at V and 3 bases at J, with 16 bases in the middle. The DNA for the CDR3 is TGTGCCAGCAGCTTGGCCGGAGCCAGGGTGAGCAAAAACATTCAGTACTTC. It yields the protein CASSLAGARVSKNIQYF.

This chain connects TRBV11-3 to TRBJ2-5, with TRBD2 matching 11 bases. The trim removed 4 bases at V and 3 bases at J, leaving 4 bases unmatched. Germline CDR1 reads SGHNT; CDR2 reads YENEEA. The CDR3 has 15 amino acids. The CDR3 sequence: CASSSGLAEEETQYF. Written as DNA, the CDR3 is TGTGCCAGCAGCTCGGGACTAGCGGAAGAAGAGACCCAGTACTTC.

The chain employs TRBV28 and TRBJ2-5; D gene ambiguous. CDR3 length: 11 amino acids. V dropped 7 bases and J dropped 5 bases, with 8 bases sitting between them. CDR1 and CDR2 (germline): MDHEN, SYDVKM. DNA for the CDR3: TGTGCCAGCACCAATGTCGAGACCCAGTACTTC. Its protein is CASTNVETQYF.

This clone was seen just once. V and J are TRBV5-1 and TRBJ2-2; 7 bases align to TRBD1. Germline V gene data show CDR1 as SGHRS and CDR2 as YFSETQ. This CDR3 has 15 residues. Unmatched junction bases numbered 2, after V lost 3 bases and J lost 0 bases. The DNA of the CDR3 is TGCGCCAGCAGCTGGGGACAGACGAACACCGGGGAGCTGTTTTTT. Its protein is CASSWGQTNTGELFF. Variable domain in full (rest from reference TRBV5-1 and TRBJ2-2): KAGVTQTPRYLIKTRGQQVTLSCSPISGHRSVSWYQQTPGQGLQFLFEYFSETQRNKGNFPGRFSGRQFSNSRSEMNVSTLELGDSALYLCASSWGQTNTGELFFGEGSRLTVL.

The V and J genes are TRBV7-2 and TRBJ1-5; D ambiguous. V dropped 4 bases and J dropped 1 base, with 11 bases sitting between them. The CDR3 length is 15 residues. Germline V gene lookup returns CDR1 SGHTA and CDR2 FQGNSA. CDR3 protein: CASSSGRQSNQPQHF. For the CDR3, the DNA is TGTGCCAGCAGCTCGGGGAGACAAAGCAATCAGCCCCAGCATTTT.

The chain carries TRBV5-4 and TRBJ2-2; TRBD2 is a possible D gene (6 bases). This CDR3 region has 15 residues. Germline V lookup: CDR1 SGHNT, CDR2 YYREEE (reference sequence). Trimming stripped 0 bases from V and 4 bases from J, with 10 bases between. CDR3 nucleotides: TGTGCCAGCAGCTTGGCCGGGGGTCGCACCGGGGAGCTGTTTTTT. As protein: CASSLAGGRTGELFF.

The chain combines TRBV25-1 with TRBJ2-1; TRBD1 aligns across 9 bases. The germline V gene has CDR1 MGHDK and CDR2 SYGVNS. V lost 4 bases and J lost 7; bases outside the gene matches: 14. The CDR3 runs to 17 residues. CDR3 region: CASSATGGQGRSNEQFF. CDR3 sequence (DNA): TGTGCCAGCAGTGCCACCGGGGGACAGGGAAGGAGTAATGAGCAGTTCTTC.

This clone was seen only once. The chain couples TRBV18 to TRBJ2-3, with D possibly being TRBD2 (5 bases). Trimming took 2 bases from V and 4 from J, leaving 13 bases between them. Germline-derived CDR1 and CDR2 are KGHSH and LQKENI. This CDR3 region has 15 residues. The CDR3 DNA sequence: TGTGCCAGCTCACCAGGAAGAGGGATGGCAGATACGCAGTATTTT. It codes for CASSPGRGMADTQYF.

This clone was recorded at least ten times. Other DNA sequences from this sample encode an identical CDR3 as well. The chain carries TRBV5-4 and TRBJ2-2; D perhaps matches TRBD2 (5 bases). CDR3 length equals 14 residues. V was pared by 0 bases and J by 5 bases, with 8 bases between. CDR1 is SGHNT, CDR2 YYREEE, per germline (reference sequence). CDR3 protein: CASSLAAGTGELFF. The CDR3, as DNA: TGTGCCAGCAGCTTGGCCGCGGGTACCGGGGAGCTGTTTTTT.

V gene TRBV11-2 combines with J gene TRBJ2-3, with D possibly matching TRBD2 (5 bases). Trimming left V 2 bases short and J 5 bases short, with 14 bases between. CDR3 length: 15 amino acids. Germline V gene lookup returns CDR1 SGHAT and CDR2 FQNNGV. CDR3 protein: CASSLSGLVVDTQYF. The CDR3 bases are TGTGCCAGCAGCTTAAGCGGTCTGGTTGTAGATACGCAGTATTTT.